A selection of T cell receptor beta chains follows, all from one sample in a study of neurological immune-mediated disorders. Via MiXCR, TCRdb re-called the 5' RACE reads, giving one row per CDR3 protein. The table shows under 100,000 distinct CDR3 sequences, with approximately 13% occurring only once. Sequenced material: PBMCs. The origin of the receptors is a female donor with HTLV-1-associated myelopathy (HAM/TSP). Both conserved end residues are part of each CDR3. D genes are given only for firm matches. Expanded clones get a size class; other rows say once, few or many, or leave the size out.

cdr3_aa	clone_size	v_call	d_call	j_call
CASSLWAGQGFRETQYF	many	TRBV27	TRBD1	TRBJ2-5
CASSFRPGSGANVLTF	many	TRBV5-1	.	TRBJ2-6
CASSLGLPVETQYF	many	TRBV7-9	.	TRBJ2-5
CASSGPTVMNTEAFF	many	TRBV9	.	TRBJ1-1
CASSLGQGVSPLHF	many	TRBV4-1	TRBD1	TRBJ1-6
CASSAPGQGLYSNQPQHF	many	TRBV12-3/TRBV12-4	TRBD1	TRBJ1-5
CASRTTSGGVYEQYF	many	TRBV28	TRBD2	TRBJ2-7
CASGRQGIGEQYF	many	TRBV6-6	TRBD1	TRBJ2-7
CASSKGLAGNTGELFF	many	TRBV5-1	TRBD2	TRBJ2-2
CANSVRGAGNEQFF	once	TRBV6-1	.	TRBJ2-1
CATSRVGGAGVGGEQFF	many	TRBV15	.	TRBJ2-1
CASSPLPGTRTDTQYF	many	TRBV5-1	.	TRBJ2-3
CSAHDRGNTEAFF	many	TRBV29-1	TRBD1	TRBJ1-1
CASTPTGGAGGYTF	medium-sized	TRBV12-3/TRBV12-4	TRBD1	TRBJ1-2
CSVYRDGTDTQYF	many	TRBV29-1	.	TRBJ2-3
CSARNRAGQPQHF	many	TRBV20-1	.	TRBJ1-5
CASSLGAGATNEKLFF	many	TRBV5-1	.	TRBJ1-4
CSARGGRGASYTF	few	TRBV20-1	.	TRBJ1-2
CASSPPGGFYEQYF	many	TRBV28	TRBD2	TRBJ2-7
CASSFKERGGGTGELFF	.	TRBV7-8	TRBD2	TRBJ2-2
CASSAQGAGDTQYF	.	TRBV5-1	TRBD1	TRBJ2-3
CATSDPGGAGVTDTQYF	many	TRBV24-1	TRBD2	TRBJ2-3